In its sample, the clone carrying this T cell receptor beta chain was seen many times. The antigen is not known. This sample stems from a study of identical twins. Template switching supplied a universal primer site; unique molecular identifiers were carried on the cDNA. Each CDR3 protein is one row after TCRdb ran MiXCR on the 5' RACE reads. The profile shows a few hundred thousand distinct CDR3 sequences, less than 20% of them singletons. Study results and limitations: Memory repertoires showed no such pattern, whereas abundant cord blood beta clonotypes carried fewer insertions. Twins shared beta out-of-frame sequences in excess, but this excess was weaker. Compared with models, monozygotic twins showed more out-of-frame TCR alpha sharing.

This receptor was taken from a man over 45 in good health. Sequencing input: naive T cells sorted from blood.

The CDR3 bases are TGTGCCAGCAGTTACGGCCGGAACACCGGGGAGCTGTTTTTT. This sequence encodes CASSYGRNTGELFF. The rearrangement links TRBV6-5 to TRBJ2-2; no firm D call. The ends were cut back, 2 bases at V and 1 base at J, with 5 bases in the middle. Germline loops: CDR1 MNHEY, CDR2 SVGAGI. This CDR3 is built from 14 residues.